The 9 T cell receptor beta chains below were found in one sample sequenced in a study of cytomegalovirus exposure and HLA in healthy donors. In the PCR, 60 Vbeta and 13 Jbeta primers were used. This table comes from immunoSEQ multiplex PCR, and its TCRdb copy is limited to in-frame clones, with some not included. This sample has about 140,000 clones, with around four fifths found just once. The source material was PBMCs. These receptors were taken from a male donor in good health and CMV-seropositive.

This rearrangement joins TRBV11-2 to TRBJ1-2, with 10 positions matching TRBD1. This CDR3 spans 15 amino acids. Germline assignment: CDR1 SGHAT and CDR2 FQNNGV. Trimming took 4 bases from V and 4 from J; bases not matched to a gene: 6. This CDR3 is CASSWGTGASYGYTF. In DNA, the CDR3 is TGTGCCAGCAGCTGGGGGACAGGGGCTTCCTATGGCTACACCTTC. The full variable domain, in which reference TRBV11-2 and TRBJ1-2 provide the parts outside the CDR3, is EAGVAQSPRYKIIEKRQSVAFWCNPISGHATLYWYQQILGQGPKLLIQFQNNGVVDDSQLPKDRFSAERLKGVDSTLKIQPAKLEDSAVYLCASSWGTGASYGYTFGSGTRLTVV.

The CDR3 loop is CASSLGQPQTDTQYF. The CDR3 DNA follows: TGTGCCAGCAGCTTGGGACAGCCTCAGACAGATACGCAGTATTTT. This sequence joins TRBV5-5 and TRBJ2-3, with D maybe TRBD1 (5 bases). This CDR3 comprises 15 residues. V was trimmed by 0 bases and J by 3 bases, leaving 11 bases between them. The germline V gene encodes CDR1 SGHKS and CDR2 YYEKEE (reference sequence).

The DNA for the CDR3 is TGTGCCAGCAGCTTTTCAACAAGAGCAGGGAGCCGAGGGGGTTCACCCCTCCACTTT. Translation gives CASSFSTRAGSRGGSPLHF. This chain joins TRBV7-8 and TRBJ1-6; tentatively, D is TRBD1 (6 bases). V lost 3 bases to trimming and J lost 9 bases, with 27 bases between them. The CDR3 is 19 amino acids. Germline lookup yields CDR1 SGHVS and CDR2 FQNEAQ.

This chain links TRBV30 with TRBJ1-6; 9 bases fit TRBD1. CDR1 GTSNPN and CDR2 SVGIG come from the germline V gene (reference sequence). The CDR3 totals 14 residues. The ends lost 3 bases at V and 7 bases at J; junction bases unmatched: 4. Written as DNA, the CDR3 is TGTGCCTGGAGAACCGGGACAGGGAATTCACCCCTCCACTTT. As protein: CAWRTGTGNSPLHF.

The rearrangement links TRBV6-6 to TRBJ2-7; the match to TRBD2 covers 8 bases. With V trimmed by 6 bases and J by 7 bases, 17 bases remained unmatched. This CDR3 has 16 amino acids. Germline assignment: CDR1 MNHNY and CDR2 SVGAGI (reference sequence). Here the CDR3 DNA reads TGTGCCAGCAGCCCTACCGCTTTGGCGGGAGGTCGTGAGCAGTACTTC. Its translation is CASSPTALAGGREQYF.

This chain joins TRBV11-1 and TRBJ2-5, with TRBD1 identical over 8 bases. Germline V gives CDR1 SGHAT, CDR2 FQDESV (reference sequence). Unmatched junction bases numbered 7, after V lost 2 bases and J lost 2 bases. The length of the CDR3 is 16 residues. The CDR3 DNA reads as TGTGCCAGCAGCTTACGCAGGGGGCGCGATCAAGAGACCCAGTACTTC. Protein: CASSLRRGRDQETQYF.

The chain joins TRBV28 to TRBJ2-3; D not resolved. Looked up from germline, CDR1 is MDHEN and CDR2 is SYDVKM. V was pared by 4 bases and J by 4 bases, with 9 bases between. This CDR3 has 13 residues. CDR3 region: CASSSSPPDTQYF. The CDR3 coding sequence is TGTGCCAGCAGTTCGAGCCCGCCAGATACGCAGTATTTT.

This rearrangement joins TRBV4-1 to TRBJ1-3; unclear D gene. V dropped 4 bases and J dropped 8 bases, with 21 bases sitting between them. This CDR3 has 16 amino acids. Germline CDR1 MGHRA, CDR2 YSYEKL. The CDR3 DNA is TGCGCCAGCAGCCCTAACAAGGAGATTGCCATAGACACCATATATTTT. Its translation: CASSPNKEIAIDTIYF.

The chain is built from TRBV4-1 and TRBJ2-7, with unresolved D. CDR1 is MGHRA and CDR2 is YSYEKL in the germline V gene. Deletions cut 0 bases from V and 6 bases from J, with 9 bases between. This CDR3 has 13 residues. For the CDR3, the DNA is TGCGCCAGCAGCCAAGATTTGAGGTCCGAGCAGTACTTC. Translation: CASSQDLRSEQYF.